These 5 T cell receptor beta chains were sequenced from one sample in a study of blood T cell repertoires in COVID-19. The repertoire was sequenced with immunoSEQ multiplex PCR; TCRdb's copy has only in-frame clones and lacks some. In the table there are about 160,000 clones, over 70% of which are singletons. The specimen was PBMCs or T cells enriched from blood (not recorded which). Receptors were obtained from a woman between 50 and 59 years old in a cohort exposed to, infected with or recovered from COVID-19 (not recorded which).

V is TRBV28 and J is TRBJ1-5; 7 bases map to TRBD1. CDR1 MDHEN and CDR2 SYDVKM come from the germline V gene. The J segment lost 1 base and the V segment lost 4 bases, leaving 16 bases of the junction unmatched. The CDR3 has 19 residues. The CDR3 DNA is TGTGCCAGCAGTTCCCCGGGGGACAGTGATTATAAGAGCAATCAGCCCCAGCATTTT. Encoded protein: CASSSPGDSDYKSNQPQHF.

The CDR3, as DNA: TGTGCCAGCAGTCCCGCAGGGTTTTACGAGCAGTACTTC. Translated: CASSPAGFYEQYF. This chain links TRBV12-3 or TRBV12-4 with TRBJ2-7; D is possibly TRBD1 (5 bases). With 5 bases removed from V and 4 bases from J, the gap between germline ends came to 12 bases. The CDR3 runs to 13 residues.

The V gene is TRBV2, the J gene TRBJ2-7, with D perhaps matching TRBD2 (5 bases). The CDR3 has 12 amino acids. V lost 7 bases, J lost 2 bases, and 9 bases lay in between. Germline CDR1 and CDR2: SNHLY and FYNNEI. This CDR3 is CASKPGTYEQYF. The CDR3 DNA follows: TGTGCCAGCAAGCCGGGAACCTACGAGCAGTACTTC. Filled out from reference TRBV2 and TRBJ2-7, the complete variable domain reads EPEVTQTPSHQVTQMGQEVILRCVPISNHLYFYWYRQILGQKVEFLVSFYNNEISEKSEIFDDQFSVERPDGSNFTLKIRSTKLEDSAMYFCASKPGTYEQYFGPGTRLTVT.

This clone has only one observation. The rearrangement joins TRBV4-2 to TRBJ2-5; D unresolved. Germline-derived CDR1 and CDR2 are LGHNA and YNFKEQ. Deletions cut 1 base from V and 0 bases from J, with 9 bases between. This CDR3 has 15 amino acids. This chain's CDR3 is CASSQVFGDQETQYF. The CDR3 DNA reads TGTGCCAGCAGCCAAGTTTTCGGAGACCAAGAGACCCAGTACTTC.

The J gene is TRBJ1-5, the V gene TRBV30; a weak D match, TRBD1 (6 bases). Trimming stripped 2 bases from V and 2 bases from J, with 10 bases between. CDR1 and CDR2 from the germline V gene are GTSNPN and SVGIG (reference sequence). This CDR3 is 14 amino acids long. The CDR3 coding sequence is TGTGCCTGGAGTCGGGCAGGGGGCAATCAGCCCCAGCATTTT. It specifies CAWSRAGGNQPQHF.